This T cell receptor (beta chain) stems from a study of PD-L1 blockade in urothelial cancer. In the study overall: Blood drawn 3 weeks (second dose) and 6 weeks after treatment start was analyzed.

Generated by immunoSEQ multiplex PCR, the TCRdb table keeps only in-frame clones and is missing some. Of tens of thousands of clones listed, about four fifths are singletons. Deletions cut 1 base from V and 1 base from J, with 5 bases between. The CDR3 spans 13 residues. Germline values: CDR1 LNHNV, CDR2 YYDKDF (reference sequence). The sample's time point: pretreatment peripheral blood. J is TRBJ2-7 and V is TRBV15, with D hard to call. The sequencing used PBMCs, collected around atezolizumab (anti-PD-L1) treatment. The receptor's source is a man aged 65 to 79 with urothelial cancer. The CDR3 protein is CATSRGRSYEQYF. CDR3 nucleotides: TGTGCCACCAGCAGAGGCCGGTCCTACGAGCAGTACTTC.